This T cell receptor beta chain was captured by sequencing in a study of blood T cells in healthy people across ages. Per the germline V gene, CDR1 is MNHEY and CDR2 is SVGAGI. CDR3 length: 14 residues. V was clipped by 11 bases and J by 0 bases, with 16 bases between them. PCR was performed a second time for roughly 7 to 12 cycles using a sample-barcoded 5' primer and a J-beta primer mix. TCRdb recomputed calls from the 5' RACE reads with MiXCR, one row per CDR3 protein. The table includes fewer than 900,000 distinct CDR3 sequences, 45% to 50% detected once. The sequenced sample consisted of blood. This TCR was recovered from a woman aged 60-75 years in good health. This rearrangement joins TRBV6-5 to TRBJ1-2, with a weak D call TRBD1 (6 bases). The CDR3 spells CACRPRGPNYGYTF. The CDR3 DNA reads TGTGCCTGCCGACCCAGGGGACCTAACTATGGCTACACCTTC.